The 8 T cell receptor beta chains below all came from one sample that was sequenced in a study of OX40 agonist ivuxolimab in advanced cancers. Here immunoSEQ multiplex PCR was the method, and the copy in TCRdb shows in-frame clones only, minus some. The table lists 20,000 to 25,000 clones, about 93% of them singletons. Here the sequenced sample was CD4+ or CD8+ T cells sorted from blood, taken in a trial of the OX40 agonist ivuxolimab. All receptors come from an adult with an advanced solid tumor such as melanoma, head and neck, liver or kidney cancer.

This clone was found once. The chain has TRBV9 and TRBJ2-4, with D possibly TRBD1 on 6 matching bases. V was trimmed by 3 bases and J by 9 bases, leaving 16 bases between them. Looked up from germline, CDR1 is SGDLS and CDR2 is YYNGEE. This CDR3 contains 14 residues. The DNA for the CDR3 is TGTGCCAGCAGCGCTAGACAGGAGAGGGGCATTCAGTACTTC. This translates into CASSARQERGIQYF.

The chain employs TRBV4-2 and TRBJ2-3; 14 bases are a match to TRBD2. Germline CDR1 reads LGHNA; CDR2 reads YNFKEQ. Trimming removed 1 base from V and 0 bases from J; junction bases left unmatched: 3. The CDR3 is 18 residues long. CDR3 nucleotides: TGTGCCAGCAGCCAAGCCTGGACTAGCGGGGGGAGCACAGATACGCAGTATTTT. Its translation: CASSQAWTSGGSTDTQYF.

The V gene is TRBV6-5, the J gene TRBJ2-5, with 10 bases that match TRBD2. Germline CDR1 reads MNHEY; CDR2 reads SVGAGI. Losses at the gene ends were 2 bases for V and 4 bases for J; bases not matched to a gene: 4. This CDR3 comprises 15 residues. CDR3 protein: CASSYGAGGIETQYF. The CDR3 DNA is TGTGCCAGCAGTTACGGAGCGGGGGGGATAGAGACCCAGTACTTC.

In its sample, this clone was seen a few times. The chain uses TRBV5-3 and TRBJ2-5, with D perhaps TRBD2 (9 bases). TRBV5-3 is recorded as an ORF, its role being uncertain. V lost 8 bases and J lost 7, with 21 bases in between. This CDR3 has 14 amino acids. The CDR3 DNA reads TGTGCCAGCACCGATTCTAGCGGGACAGGGACCCAGTACTTC. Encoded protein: CASTDSSGTGTQYF.

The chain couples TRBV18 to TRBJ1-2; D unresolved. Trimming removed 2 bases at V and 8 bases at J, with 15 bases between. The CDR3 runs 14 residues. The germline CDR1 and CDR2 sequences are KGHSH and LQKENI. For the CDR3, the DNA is TGTGCCAGCTCACCAGAAGGCCAGTCCTTAGGCTACACCTTC. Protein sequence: CASSPEGQSLGYTF.

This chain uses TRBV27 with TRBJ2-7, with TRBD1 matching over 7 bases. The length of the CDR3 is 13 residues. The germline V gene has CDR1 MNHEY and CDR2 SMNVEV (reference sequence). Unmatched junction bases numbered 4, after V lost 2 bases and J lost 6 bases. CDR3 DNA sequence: TGTGCCAGCAGTTTAAGAGGGGGCCTCGAGCAGTACTTC. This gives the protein CASSLRGGLEQYF.

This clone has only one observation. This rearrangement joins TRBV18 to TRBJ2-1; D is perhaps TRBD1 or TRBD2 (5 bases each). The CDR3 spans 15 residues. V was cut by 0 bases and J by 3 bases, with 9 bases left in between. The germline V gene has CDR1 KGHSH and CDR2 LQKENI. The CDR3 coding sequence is TGTGCCAGCTCACCACCGGGACCCTACTACAATGAGCAGTTCTTC. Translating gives CASSPPGPYYNEQFF.

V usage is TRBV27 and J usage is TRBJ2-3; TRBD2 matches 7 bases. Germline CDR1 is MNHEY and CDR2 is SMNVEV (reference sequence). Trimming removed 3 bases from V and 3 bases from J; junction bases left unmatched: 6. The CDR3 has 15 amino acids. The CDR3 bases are TGTGCCAGCAGTTTTAGTCTAGCGGTAACAGATACGCAGTATTTT. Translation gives CASSFSLAVTDTQYF.